This TCR beta chain was captured in a study of control samples from healthy donors and cancer patients (dated by TCRdb to the early 2020s). In regard to this clone: The antigen it recognizes is unknown. No clone much larger than this one lies a single base away; base qualities are absent.

The library was obtained by the immunoSEQ multiplex PCR assay. This is the immuneACCESS table as TCRdb keeps it, with only in-frame sequences that have V and J called. A part of the clones is gone; compared with another copy, unresolved V genes explain less than half, and the rest is unexplained. This sample gives about 120,000 clones in total; about 94% of them show up just once. Less than 3.5% of the sample is held by the ten biggest clonotypes. Sequencing was carried out using blood. The sequence was obtained from a man aged 30 to 39 in good health.

The CDR3 in this case is CASSQDWGQDETQYF. The DNA sequence follows: TGCGCCAGCAGCCAAGATTGGGGGCAGGATGAGACCCAGTACTTC. Recombination connected TRBV4-1 to TRBJ2-5; TRBD1 is possibly the D segment (6 matching bases). Per the germline V gene, MGHRA is the CDR1 and YSYEKL is the CDR2. From the cysteine through the phenylalanine, the CDR3 covers 15 amino acids. The sequence is cut down to CDR3 DNA, 45 bases in frame from base 1. V and J lose 0 bases and 5 bases, and a span of 13 bases separates them.